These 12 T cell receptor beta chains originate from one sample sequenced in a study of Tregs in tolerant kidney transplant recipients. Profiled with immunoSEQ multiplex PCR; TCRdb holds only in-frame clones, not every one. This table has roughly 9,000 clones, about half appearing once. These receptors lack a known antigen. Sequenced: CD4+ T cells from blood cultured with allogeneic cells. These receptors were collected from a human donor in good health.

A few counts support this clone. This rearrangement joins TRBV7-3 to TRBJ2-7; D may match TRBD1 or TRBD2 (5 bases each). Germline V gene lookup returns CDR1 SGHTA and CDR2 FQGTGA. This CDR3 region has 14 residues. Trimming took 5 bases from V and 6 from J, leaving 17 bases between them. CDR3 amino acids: CASSPEGFGGEQYF. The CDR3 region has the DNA TGTGCCAGCAGCCCCGAGGGCTTTGGGGGCGAGCAGTACTTC.

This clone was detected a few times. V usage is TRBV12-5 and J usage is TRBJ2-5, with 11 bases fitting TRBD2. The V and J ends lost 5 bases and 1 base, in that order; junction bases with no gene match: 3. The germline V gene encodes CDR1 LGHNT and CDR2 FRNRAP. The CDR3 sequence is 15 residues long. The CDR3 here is CASGTGLAGQETQYF. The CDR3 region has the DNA TGTGCTAGTGGTACCGGACTAGCGGGCCAAGAGACCCAGTACTTC.

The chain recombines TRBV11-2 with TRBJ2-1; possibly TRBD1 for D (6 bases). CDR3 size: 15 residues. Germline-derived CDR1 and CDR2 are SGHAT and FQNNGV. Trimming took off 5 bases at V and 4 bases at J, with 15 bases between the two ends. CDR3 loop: CASSLTLTGYNEQFF. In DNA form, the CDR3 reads TGTGCCAGCAGCCTTACCTTGACAGGTTACAATGAGCAGTTCTTC.

CDR3 amino acids: CASSLRPLNTEAFF. CDR3 coding DNA: TGTGCCAGCAGCTTGCGGCCACTGAACACTGAAGCTTTCTTT. The chain links TRBV7-2 to TRBJ1-1; D gene uncertain. V was shortened by 3 bases and J by 0 bases, with 8 bases between the two germline ends. Germline lookup yields CDR1 SGHTA and CDR2 FQGNSA. The CDR3 is 14 amino acids. Drawing the rest from reference TRBV7-2 and TRBJ1-1, the complete variable domain is GAGVSQSPSNKVTEKGKDVELRCDPISGHTALYWYRQSLGQGLEFLIYFQGNSAPDKSGLPSDRFSAERTGGSVSTLTIQRTQQEDSAVYLCASSLRPLNTEAFFGQGTRLTVV.

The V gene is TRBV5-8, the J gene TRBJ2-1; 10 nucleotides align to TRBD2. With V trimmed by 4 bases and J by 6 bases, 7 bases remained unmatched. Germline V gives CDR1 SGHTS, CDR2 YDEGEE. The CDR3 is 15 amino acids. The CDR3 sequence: CASSDGTSEFNEQFF. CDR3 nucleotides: TGTGCCAGCAGCGACGGGACTAGCGAGTTCAATGAGCAGTTCTTC.

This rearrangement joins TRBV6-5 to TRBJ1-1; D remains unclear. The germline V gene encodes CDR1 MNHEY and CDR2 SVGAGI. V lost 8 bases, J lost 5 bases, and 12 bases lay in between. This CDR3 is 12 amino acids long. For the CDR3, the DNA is TGTGCCAGCGGCCGGGGAGTTACTGAAGCTTTCTTT. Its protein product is CASGRGVTEAFF.

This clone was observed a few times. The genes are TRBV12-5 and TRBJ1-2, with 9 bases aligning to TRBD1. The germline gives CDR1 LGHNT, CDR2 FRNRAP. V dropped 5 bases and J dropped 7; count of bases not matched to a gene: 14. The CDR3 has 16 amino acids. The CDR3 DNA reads TGTGCTAGTGGTACTTCCTCCGGGACAGGGTCCTTTGGCTACACCTTC. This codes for CASGTSSGTGSFGYTF.

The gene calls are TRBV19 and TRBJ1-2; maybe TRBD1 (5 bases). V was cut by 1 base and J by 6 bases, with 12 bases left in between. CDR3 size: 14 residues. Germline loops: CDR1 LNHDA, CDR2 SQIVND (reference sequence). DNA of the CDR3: TGTGCCAGTAGTATAGGACCTCAGGGAAATGGCTACACCTTC. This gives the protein CASSIGPQGNGYTF.

The CDR3 sequence is CASSWGRGEAFF. As DNA, the CDR3 is TGTGCCAGCAGCTGGGGACGGGGTGAAGCTTTCTTT. V is TRBV11-3 and J is TRBJ1-1, with D tentatively TRBD1 (5 bases). From germline, CDR1 is SGHNT and CDR2 YENEEA. The CDR3 spans 12 residues. Trimming removed 4 bases at V and 7 bases at J, with 10 bases between.

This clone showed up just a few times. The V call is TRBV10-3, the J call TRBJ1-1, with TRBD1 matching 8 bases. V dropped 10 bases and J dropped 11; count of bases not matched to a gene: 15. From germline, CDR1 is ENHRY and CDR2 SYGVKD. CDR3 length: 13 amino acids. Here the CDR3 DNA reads TGTGCCACCGGTGGTGGGGCGGGACAGGAGGCTTTCTTT. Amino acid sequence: CATGGGAGQEAFF.

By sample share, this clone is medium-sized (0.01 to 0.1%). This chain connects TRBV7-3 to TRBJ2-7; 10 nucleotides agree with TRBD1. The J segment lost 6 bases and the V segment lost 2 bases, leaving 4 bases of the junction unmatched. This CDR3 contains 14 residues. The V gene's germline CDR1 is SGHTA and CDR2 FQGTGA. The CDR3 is CASSLGTGDGEQYF. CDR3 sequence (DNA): TGTGCCAGCAGCTTAGGGACAGGGGATGGCGAGCAGTACTTC.

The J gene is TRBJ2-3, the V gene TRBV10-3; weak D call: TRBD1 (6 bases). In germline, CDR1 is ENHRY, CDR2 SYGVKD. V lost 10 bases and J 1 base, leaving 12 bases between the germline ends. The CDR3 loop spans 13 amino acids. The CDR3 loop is CASRDTRTDTQYF. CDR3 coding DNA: TGTGCCAGCCGGGACACTCGCACAGATACGCAGTATTTT.